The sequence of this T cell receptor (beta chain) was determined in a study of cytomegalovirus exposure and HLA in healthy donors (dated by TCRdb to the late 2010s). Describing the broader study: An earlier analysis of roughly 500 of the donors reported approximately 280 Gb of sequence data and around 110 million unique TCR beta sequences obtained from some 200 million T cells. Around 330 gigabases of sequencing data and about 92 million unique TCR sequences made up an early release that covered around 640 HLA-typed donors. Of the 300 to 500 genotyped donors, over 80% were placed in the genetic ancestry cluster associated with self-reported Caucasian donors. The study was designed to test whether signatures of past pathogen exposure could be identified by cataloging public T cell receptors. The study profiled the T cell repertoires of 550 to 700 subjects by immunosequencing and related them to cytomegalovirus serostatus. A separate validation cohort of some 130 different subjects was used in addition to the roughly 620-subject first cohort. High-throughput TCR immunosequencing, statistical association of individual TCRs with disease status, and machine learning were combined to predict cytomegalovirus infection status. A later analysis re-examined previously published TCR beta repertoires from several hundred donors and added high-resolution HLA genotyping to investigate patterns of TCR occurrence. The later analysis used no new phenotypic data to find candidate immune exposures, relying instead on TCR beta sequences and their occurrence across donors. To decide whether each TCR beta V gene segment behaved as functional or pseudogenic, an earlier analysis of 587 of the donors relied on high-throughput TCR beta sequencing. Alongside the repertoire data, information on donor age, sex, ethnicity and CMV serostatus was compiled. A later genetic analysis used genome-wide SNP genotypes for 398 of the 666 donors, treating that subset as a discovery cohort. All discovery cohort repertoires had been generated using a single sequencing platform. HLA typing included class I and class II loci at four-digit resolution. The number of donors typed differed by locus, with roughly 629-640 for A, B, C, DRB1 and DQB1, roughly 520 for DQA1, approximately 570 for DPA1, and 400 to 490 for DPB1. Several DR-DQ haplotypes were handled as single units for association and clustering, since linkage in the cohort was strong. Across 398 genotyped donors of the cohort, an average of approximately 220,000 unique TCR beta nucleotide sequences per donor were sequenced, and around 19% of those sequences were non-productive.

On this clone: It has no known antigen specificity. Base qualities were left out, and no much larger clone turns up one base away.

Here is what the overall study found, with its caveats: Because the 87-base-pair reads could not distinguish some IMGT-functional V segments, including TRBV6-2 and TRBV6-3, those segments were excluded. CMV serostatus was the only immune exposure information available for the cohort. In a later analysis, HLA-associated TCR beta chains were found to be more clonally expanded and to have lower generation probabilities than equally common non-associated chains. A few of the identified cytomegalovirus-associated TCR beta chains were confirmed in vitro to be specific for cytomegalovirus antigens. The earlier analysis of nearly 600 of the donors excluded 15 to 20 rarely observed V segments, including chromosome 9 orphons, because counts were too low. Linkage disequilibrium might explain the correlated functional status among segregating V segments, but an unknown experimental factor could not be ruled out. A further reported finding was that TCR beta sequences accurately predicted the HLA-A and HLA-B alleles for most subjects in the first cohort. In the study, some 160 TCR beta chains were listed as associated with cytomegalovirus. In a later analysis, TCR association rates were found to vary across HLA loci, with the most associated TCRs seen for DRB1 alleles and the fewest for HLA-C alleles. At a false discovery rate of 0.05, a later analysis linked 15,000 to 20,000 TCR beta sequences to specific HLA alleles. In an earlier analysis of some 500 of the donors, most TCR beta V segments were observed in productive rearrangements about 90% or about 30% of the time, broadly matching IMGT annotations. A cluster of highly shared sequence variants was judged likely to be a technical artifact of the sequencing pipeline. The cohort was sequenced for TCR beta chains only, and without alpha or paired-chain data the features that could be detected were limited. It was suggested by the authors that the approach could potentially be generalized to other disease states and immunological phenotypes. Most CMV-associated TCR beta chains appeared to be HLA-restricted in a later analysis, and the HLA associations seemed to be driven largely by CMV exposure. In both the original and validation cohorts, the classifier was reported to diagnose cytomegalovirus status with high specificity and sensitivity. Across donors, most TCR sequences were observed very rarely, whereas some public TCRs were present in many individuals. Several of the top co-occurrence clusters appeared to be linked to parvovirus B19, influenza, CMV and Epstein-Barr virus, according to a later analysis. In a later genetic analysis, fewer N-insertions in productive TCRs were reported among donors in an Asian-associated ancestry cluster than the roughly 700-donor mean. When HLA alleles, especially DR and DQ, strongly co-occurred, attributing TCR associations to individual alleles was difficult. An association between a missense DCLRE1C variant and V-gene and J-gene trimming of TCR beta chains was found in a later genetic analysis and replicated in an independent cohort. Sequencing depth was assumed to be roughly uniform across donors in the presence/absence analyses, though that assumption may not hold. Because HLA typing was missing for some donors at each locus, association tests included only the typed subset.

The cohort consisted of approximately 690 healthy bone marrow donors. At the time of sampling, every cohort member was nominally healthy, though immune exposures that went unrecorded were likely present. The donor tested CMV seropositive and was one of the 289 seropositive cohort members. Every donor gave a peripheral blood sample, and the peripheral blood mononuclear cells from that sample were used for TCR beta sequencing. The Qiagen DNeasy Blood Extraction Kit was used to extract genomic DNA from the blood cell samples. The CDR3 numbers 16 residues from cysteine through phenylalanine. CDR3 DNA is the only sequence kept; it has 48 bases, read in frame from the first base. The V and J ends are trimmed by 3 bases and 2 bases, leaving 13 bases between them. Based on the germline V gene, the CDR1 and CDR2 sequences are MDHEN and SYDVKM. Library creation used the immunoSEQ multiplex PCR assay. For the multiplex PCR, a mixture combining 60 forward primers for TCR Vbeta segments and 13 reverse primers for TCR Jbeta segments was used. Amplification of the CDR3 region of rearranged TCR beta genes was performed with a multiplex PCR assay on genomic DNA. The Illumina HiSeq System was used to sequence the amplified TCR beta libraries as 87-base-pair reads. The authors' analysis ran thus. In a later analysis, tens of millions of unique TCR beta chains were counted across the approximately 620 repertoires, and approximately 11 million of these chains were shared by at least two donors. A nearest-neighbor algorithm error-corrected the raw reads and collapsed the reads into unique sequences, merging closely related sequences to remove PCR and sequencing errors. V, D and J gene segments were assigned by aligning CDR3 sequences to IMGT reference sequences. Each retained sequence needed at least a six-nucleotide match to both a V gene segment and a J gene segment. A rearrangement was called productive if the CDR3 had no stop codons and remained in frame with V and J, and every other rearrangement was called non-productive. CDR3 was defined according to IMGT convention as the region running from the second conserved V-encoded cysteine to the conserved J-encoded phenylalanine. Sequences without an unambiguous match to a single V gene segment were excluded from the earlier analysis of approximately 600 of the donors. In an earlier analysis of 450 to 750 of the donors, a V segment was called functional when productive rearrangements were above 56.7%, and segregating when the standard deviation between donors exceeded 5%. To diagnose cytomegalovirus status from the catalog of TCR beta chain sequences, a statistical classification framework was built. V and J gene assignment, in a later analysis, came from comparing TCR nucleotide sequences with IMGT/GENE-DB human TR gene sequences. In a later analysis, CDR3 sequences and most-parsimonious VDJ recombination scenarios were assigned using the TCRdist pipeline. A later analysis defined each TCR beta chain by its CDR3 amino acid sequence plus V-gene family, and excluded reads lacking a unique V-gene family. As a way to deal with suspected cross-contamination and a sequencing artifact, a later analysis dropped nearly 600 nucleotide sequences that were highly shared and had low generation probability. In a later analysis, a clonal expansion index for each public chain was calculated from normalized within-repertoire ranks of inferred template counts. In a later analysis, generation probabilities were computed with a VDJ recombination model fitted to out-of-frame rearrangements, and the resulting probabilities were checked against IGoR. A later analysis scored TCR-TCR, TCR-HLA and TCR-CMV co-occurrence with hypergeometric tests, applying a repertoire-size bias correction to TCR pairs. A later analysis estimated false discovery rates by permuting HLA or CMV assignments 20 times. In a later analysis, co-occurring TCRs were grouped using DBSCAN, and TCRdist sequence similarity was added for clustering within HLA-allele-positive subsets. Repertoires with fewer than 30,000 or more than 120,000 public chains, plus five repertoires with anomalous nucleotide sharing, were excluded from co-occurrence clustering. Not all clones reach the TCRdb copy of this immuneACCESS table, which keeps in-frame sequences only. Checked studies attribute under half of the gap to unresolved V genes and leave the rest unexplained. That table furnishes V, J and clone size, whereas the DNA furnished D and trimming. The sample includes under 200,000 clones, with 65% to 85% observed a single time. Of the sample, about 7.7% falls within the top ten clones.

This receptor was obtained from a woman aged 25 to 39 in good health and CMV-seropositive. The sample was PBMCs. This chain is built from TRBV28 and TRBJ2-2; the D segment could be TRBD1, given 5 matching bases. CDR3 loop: CASSFRRGSNTGELFF. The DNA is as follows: TGTGCCAGCAGTTTCCGAAGGGGAAGTAACACCGGGGAGCTGTTTTTT. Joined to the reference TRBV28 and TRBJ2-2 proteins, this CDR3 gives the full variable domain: DVKVTQSSRYLVKRTGEKVFLECVQDMDHENMFWYRQDPGLGLRLIYFSYDVKMKEKGDIPEGYSVSREKKERFSLILESASTNQTSMYLCASSFRRGSNTGELFFGEGSRLTVL.